This T cell receptor beta chain was recorded in a study of cytomegalovirus exposure and HLA in healthy donors. Trimming cost V 5 bases and J 2 bases, with 13 bases left between them. Germline V gene data show CDR1 as SGHAT and CDR2 as FQNNGV. The CDR3 spans 14 residues. In the case of this clone: The target antigen is unknown.

Assay used: immunoSEQ multiplex PCR; TCRdb lists only in-frame clones, some missing. The sample has about 260,000 clones, 80% to 95% seen once. General study points: CMV antigen specificity was confirmed in vitro for a few CMV-associated chains. One later analysis, an examination of the 120 validation repertoires, found that first-cohort TCR clusters tended to co-occur in them.

V gene TRBV11-2 combines with J gene TRBJ2-7; D not certain. The receptor comes from a woman in her twenties or thirties in good health and CMV-seronegative. Sequencing input: PBMCs. CDR3 DNA sequence: TGTGCCAGCAGCCCCAGAACGATAACCTACGAGCAGTACTTC. Translating it yields CASSPRTITYEQYF. Supplemented by reference TRBV11-2 and TRBJ2-7, the full variable domain reads EAGVAQSPRYKIIEKRQSVAFWCNPISGHATLYWYQQILGQGPKLLIQFQNNGVVDDSQLPKDRFSAERLKGVDSTLKIQPAKLEDSAVYLCASSPRTITYEQYFGPGTRLTVT.